This T cell receptor (beta chain) stems from a study of T cell responses to AZD1222 COVID-19 vaccine. Points from the study as a whole: Possibly, clonal diversity was underestimated; donors were largely white British and included more females.

Clones were read by immunoSEQ multiplex PCR, and TCRdb kept only the in-frame ones, dropping some. The data contain approximately 65,000 clones, over 70% of them singletons. Germline V gene data show CDR1 as GTSNPN and CDR2 as SVGIG (reference sequence). This CDR3 comprises 15 residues. Deletions cut 0 bases from V and 0 bases from J, with 11 bases between. A note on this clone: The antigen is undetermined.

This sequence was found in an adult in good health. This chain uses TRBV30 with TRBJ1-1; D is unresolved. The starting material was peripheral blood, obtained on day 0 of AZD1222 vaccination. DNA for the CDR3: TGTGCCTGGAGTGTACTCAACAGAGTGAACACTGAAGCTTTCTTT. This encodes CAWSVLNRVNTEAFF.